Listed here is a single T cell receptor (beta chain). Its antigen is undetermined. The sample belongs to a study of cytomegalovirus exposure and HLA in healthy donors. Study context: Genetic ancestry analysis placed 75% to 85% of the 398 donors that were genotyped in the Caucasian-associated cluster.

Use of 60 Vbeta and 13 Jbeta primers characterized the PCR. Some clones are missing from TCRdb's copy, which holds only in-frame ones; the method was immunoSEQ multiplex PCR. Of around 250,000 clones listed, nearly 95% were seen once; the top ten hold 1.5% to 2%. Study findings and constraints: The study dropped some indistinguishable V segments, TRBV6-2 and TRBV6-3 among them. Trimming of TCR beta V- and J-genes showed a link, identified in a later analysis, to a missense DCLRE1C variant.

At sampling all donors were nominally healthy, likely with unrecorded immune exposures. Per germline, CDR1 SEHNR and CDR2 FQNEAQ (reference sequence). V lost 5 bases and J lost 8, with 16 bases in between. The CDR3 loop spans 15 amino acids. The receptor comes from a girl aged 2 to 10 in good health and CMV-seronegative. The chain links TRBV7-9 to TRBJ1-6; the D gene is possibly TRBD1 (6 bases). Sequenced input: PBMCs. CDR3 region: CASSPITGWDSPLHF. The CDR3, as DNA: TGTGCCAGCAGCCCAATAACAGGGTGGGATTCACCCCTCCACTTT.